The next 15 T cell receptor beta chains were all read from a single sample in a study of metastatic and nonmetastatic thyroid tumors. Nobody among the patients had been given any treatment before thyroid surgery. TCRdb re-called the PCR reads with MiXCR. Counted here are approximately 24,000 clones, 14% to 15% occurring once; the ten biggest clones make up 3% to 4%. The sample comprised blood. The source is a female donor with papillary thyroid cancer or a benign thyroid nodule (not recorded which). Some clones in this sample may be carry-over from other donors' samples.

This clone was seen repeatedly, ten times or more. V and J are TRBV19 and TRBJ1-6; tentatively, D is TRBD1 (6 bases). Germline assignment: CDR1 LNHDA and CDR2 SQIVND (reference sequence). V dropped 2 bases and J dropped 7 bases, with 12 bases sitting between them. This CDR3 contains 15 residues. The CDR3: CASSISGGLNSPLHF. In DNA form, the CDR3 reads TGTGCCAGTAGTATATCTGGGGGGCTGAATTCACCCCTCCACTTT.

This clone was recorded at least ten times. The chain combines TRBV5-6 with TRBJ2-4, with 9 bases aligning to TRBD2. The ends lost 4 bases at V and 6 bases at J; junction bases unmatched: 5. Germline CDR1 reads SGHDT; CDR2 reads YYEEEE. The CDR3 totals 14 residues. This CDR3 is CASSQTSGVNIQYF. The CDR3 region has the DNA TGTGCCAGCAGCCAGACTAGCGGTGTAAACATTCAGTACTTC.

A note on this clone: A read error may account for a junction end that differs from germline. V is TRBV5-1 and J is TRBJ1-3; 10 nucleotides match TRBD1. This CDR3 region has 15 residues. The germline V gene encodes CDR1 SGHRS and CDR2 YFSETQ. CDR3 sequence reads: CTSSLDRGIGNTIYF. The CDR3 DNA is TGCACCAGCAGCCTGGACAGGGGGATCGGAAACACCATATATTTC. Filled out from reference TRBV5-1 and TRBJ1-3, the complete variable domain reads KAGVTQTPRYLIKTRGQQVTLSCSPISGHRSVSWYQQTPGQGLQFLFEYFSETQRNKGNFPGRFSGRQFSNSRSEMNVSTLELGDSALYLCTSSLDRGIGNTIYFGEGSWLTVV.

The chain has TRBV7-2 and TRBJ1-5; D ambiguous. Trimming removed 5 bases from V and 11 bases from J, with 19 bases in between. Germline values: CDR1 SGHTA, CDR2 FQGNSA. This CDR3 is 14 amino acids long. The CDR3 protein is CASSVGKALGTQHF. For the CDR3, the DNA is TGTGCCAGCAGCGTAGGGAAAGCCCTTGGGACCCAGCATTTT.

This clone counts as medium-sized. This sequence joins TRBV28 and TRBJ2-2; the match to TRBD2 covers 7 bases. Per germline, CDR1 MDHEN and CDR2 SYDVKM. This CDR3 contains 16 residues. V was clipped by 5 bases and J by 8 bases; unmatched bases: 14. The CDR3 reads CASSPGLGVLRGELFF. The CDR3 DNA reads as TGTGCCAGCAGTCCCGGACTAGGTGTCCTCCGGGGGGAGCTGTTTTTT.

The rearrangement links TRBV6-2 or TRBV6-3 to TRBJ2-7; the D gene is possibly TRBD1 (5 bases). V was clipped by 5 bases and J by 7 bases, with 21 bases between them. CDR1 and CDR2 from the germline V gene are MNHEY and SVGEGT. The CDR3 has 15 residues. DNA for the CDR3: TGTGCCAGCAGTCCCAGGGCGGTCTCGGCGGTGGAGCAGTACTTC. Its protein is CASSPRAVSAVEQYF.

This clone was counted ten times or more. The rearrangement uses TRBV20-1 and TRBJ1-2; D gene unclear. The V and J ends lost 5 bases and 2 bases respectively, with 12 bases between them. This CDR3 comprises 13 residues. Germline V gives CDR1 DFQATT, CDR2 SNEGSKA (reference sequence). Here the CDR3 reads CSASHGGNYGYTF. CDR3 in DNA: TGCAGTGCTTCCCATGGAGGGAACTATGGCTACACCTTC.

This clone has ten or more counts. A much larger clone lies one base from this, so it may be a read error. The V and J genes are TRBV12-3 or TRBV12-4 and TRBJ2-1; 8 bases align to TRBD1. The junction had 4 bases not matched to a gene; V was cut back by 7 bases and J by 2 bases. The CDR3 consists of 14 residues. Written as DNA, the CDR3 is TGTGCCAGCAAGAGGGACAGGCCCTACAATGAGCAGTTCTTC. Translating it yields CASKRDRPYNEQFF.

This clone was counted ten times or more. The chain couples TRBV11-2 to TRBJ1-1, with 8 bases that match TRBD1. This CDR3 region has 17 residues. Germline CDR1 is SGHAT and CDR2 is FQNNGV. V was pared by 1 base and J by 0 bases, with 7 bases of the junction left unmatched. The CDR3 DNA reads as TGTGCCAGCAGCTTAGTTGGGCAGGGGGCGATGAACACTGAAGCTTTCTTT. Translation: CASSLVGQGAMNTEAFF.

This clone was counted at least ten times. The rearrangement uses TRBV28 and TRBJ1-2; D unresolved. CDR1 and CDR2 (germline): MDHEN, SYDVKM. Trimming took 4 bases from V and 8 from J, leaving 20 bases between them. The CDR3 sequence is 15 residues long. The CDR3 DNA sequence: TGTGCCAGCAGTTCCCCGTTAGTGAGGGCTTCGGGCTACACCTTC. Translated: CASSSPLVRASGYTF.

This rearrangement joins TRBV20-1 to TRBJ2-3; unclear D gene. The V end lost 4 bases, the J end lost 0 bases, and 8 bases lay between the germline ends. CDR1 DFQATT and CDR2 SNEGSKA come from the germline V gene (reference sequence). This CDR3 contains 13 residues. The DNA of the CDR3 is TGCAGTGCTAAGATCCCTAGCACAGATACGCAGTATTTT. This encodes CSAKIPSTDTQYF.

This clone was observed a few times. The chain joins TRBV13 to TRBJ2-1; D gene uncertain. This CDR3 spans 14 amino acids. Trimming left V 7 bases short and J 4 bases short, with 14 bases between. In germline, CDR1 is PRHDT, CDR2 FYEKMQ (reference sequence). The CDR3 region has the DNA TGTGCCAGCATCAAAAGGAACCAGTACAATGAGCAGTTCTTC. Protein: CASIKRNQYNEQFF.

Ten or more counts support this clone. The rearrangement joins TRBV15 to TRBJ2-7; 11 nucleotides line up with TRBD2. CDR3 length: 16 residues. J lost 6 bases, V lost 5 bases, and 12 bases had no gene match. Per the germline V gene, CDR1 is LNHNV and CDR2 is YYDKDF (reference sequence). CDR3 nucleotide sequence: TGTGCCACCAGCTCAAGACTAGCGGGACCCTCCGGCGAGCAGTACTTC. Translated: CATSSRLAGPSGEQYF. Full variable domain (outside the CDR3, taken from reference TRBV15 and TRBJ2-7): DAMVIQNPRYQVTQFGKPVTLSCSQTLNHNVMYWYQQKSSQAPKLLFHYYDKDFNNEADTPDNFQSRRPNTSFCFLDIRSPGLGDTAMYLCATSSRLAGPSGEQYFGPGTRLTVT.

Note on this clone: The junction shows a germline mismatch at one end, possibly a read error. The gene calls are TRBV11-3 and TRBJ2-2; tentatively, D is TRBD2 (5 bases). CDR1 is SGHNT, CDR2 YENEEA, per germline. The CDR3 runs to 17 residues. The chain's CDR3 is CASSLDLGSRNTVELFF. As DNA, the CDR3 is TGTGCCAGCAGCTTAGATCTTGGGAGCCGAAACACCGTGGAGCTGTTTTTT.

This clone was found many times. The rearrangement uses TRBV7-9 and TRBJ2-7; D is possibly TRBD1 or TRBD2 (5 bases each). The CDR3 has 14 residues. Germline loops: CDR1 SEHNR, CDR2 FQNEAQ (reference sequence). The V and J ends lost 7 bases and 2 bases respectively, with 15 bases between them. The CDR3 loop is CASMGEGTTYEQYF. CDR3 nucleotide sequence: TGTGCCAGCATGGGGGAAGGGACCACCTACGAGCAGTACTTC.